This T cell receptor (beta chain) was documented in a study of T cells in localized non-small cell lung cancer. Germline CDR1 LGHNA, CDR2 YSLEER. Trimming stripped 1 base from V and 8 bases from J, with 17 bases between. The CDR3 contains 15 residues. The protocol was immunoSEQ multiplex PCR, while the TCRdb copy is restricted to in-frame clones and leaves out a portion. The data show 20,000 or so clones, 90% seen once. Findings of the study overall: There were a median 57 of the top 100 tumor clones appearing in adjacent lung. The study sequenced only one region of the tumor. As a result, intratumor heterogeneity could not be excluded and remains possible. Uninvolved adjacent lung had the highest recorded T cell clonality, with tumor below it. Those with higher blood T cell density had longer overall survival.

On this clone: Antigen unknown.

This receptor was obtained from a woman aged 35-75 years with stage I lung adenocarcinoma. The V call is TRBV4-3, the J call TRBJ1-2; D possibly corresponds to TRBD1 (5 bases). The sequences come from peripheral blood, collected before any cancer treatment. The DNA of the CDR3 is TGCGCCAGCAGCCAAGTCAGGTGGGGGGTATCGGGCTACACCTTC. Translating it yields CASSQVRWGVSGYTF.